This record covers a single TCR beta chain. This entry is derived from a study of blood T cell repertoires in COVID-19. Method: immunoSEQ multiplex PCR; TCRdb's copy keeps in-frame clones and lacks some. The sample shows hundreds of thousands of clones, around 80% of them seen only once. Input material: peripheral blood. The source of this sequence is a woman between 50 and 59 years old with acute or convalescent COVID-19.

The CDR3 loop reads CASGRISGANVLTF. The CDR3 coding sequence is TGTGCCAGTGGGAGAATCTCTGGGGCCAACGTCCTGACTTTC. The chain employs TRBV2 and TRBJ2-6; the D gene is possibly TRBD2 (5 bases). CDR1 is SNHLY, CDR2 FYNNEI, per germline. The CDR3 length is 14 residues. V lost 9 bases and J lost 0, with 9 bases in between.